The next 19 T cell receptor beta chains were all read from a single sample in a study of beta chain features in type 1 diabetes. General study results and limits: Type 1 diabetes patients showed a moderate but significant shortening of TCRB CDR3s in all four CD4+ subsets.

All of the isolated RNA was reverse transcribed, so expressed TCRB transcripts were sequenced. The protocol was immunoSEQ multiplex PCR, while the TCRdb copy is restricted to in-frame clones and leaves out a portion. Here the sample spans under 300,000 clones, over 11% being singletons. Antigens of these TCRs are unknown. The material sequenced was naive CD4+ T cells from blood. The receptors were gathered from a man aged 30-40 years with type 1 diabetes.

The chain is built from TRBV7-9 and TRBJ2-1; D perhaps matches TRBD2 (6 bases). Deletions cut 0 bases from V and 3 bases from J, with 9 bases between. Germline V CDR1 and CDR2: SEHNR, FQNEAQ (reference sequence). CDR3 length: 15 residues. This chain's CDR3 is CASSLALRGYNEQFF. DNA of the CDR3: TGTGCCAGCAGCTTAGCGTTGCGGGGCTACAATGAGCAGTTCTTC.

The J gene is TRBJ1-2, the V gene TRBV7-9, with TRBD1 as a possible D gene (5 bases). Trimming took off 5 bases at V and 8 bases at J, with 15 bases between the two ends. The CDR3 loop spans 13 amino acids. Germline V CDR1 and CDR2: SEHNR, FQNEAQ (reference sequence). CDR3: CASSRGDLTGYTF. In DNA, the CDR3 is TGTGCCAGCAGCCGGGGGGACCTAACAGGCTACACCTTC.

The gene calls are TRBV15 and TRBJ1-4; a possible D gene is TRBD1 (6 bases). The CDR3 length is 14 residues. Germline loops: CDR1 LNHNV, CDR2 YYDKDF (reference sequence). V lost 0 bases and J lost 13, with 15 bases in between. The CDR3 here is CATSRDRNRDRLFF. In nucleotides, the CDR3 is TGTGCCACCAGCAGAGATCGGAACAGGGATAGACTGTTTTTT.

The chain links TRBV7-9 to TRBJ2-3, with D possibly being TRBD1 (5 bases). Germline-derived CDR1 and CDR2 are SEHNR and FQNEAQ (reference sequence). The CDR3 covers 16 residues. Trimming left V 5 bases short and J 0 bases short, with 15 bases between. CDR3 DNA: TGTGCCAGCAGCCCCAGGGCGGTTTCTAGCACAGATACGCAGTATTTT. It specifies CASSPRAVSSTDTQYF. Based on the CDR3 plus reference TRBV7-9 and TRBJ2-3, the full variable domain is DTGVSQNPRHKITKRGQNVTFRCDPISEHNRLYWYRQTLGQGPEFLTYFQNEAQLEKSRLLSDRFSAERPKGSFSTLEIQRTEQGDSAMYLCASSPRAVSSTDTQYFGPGTRLTVL.

J is TRBJ1-1 and V is TRBV5-1; D possibly corresponds to TRBD1 (5 bases). CDR1 is SGHRS and CDR2 is YFSETQ in the germline V gene. V dropped 4 bases and J dropped 1 base, with 17 bases sitting between them. CDR3 length equals 16 residues. Here the CDR3 DNA reads TGCGCCAGCAGCCCCAGGGCGGAGCGGGGGAACACTGAAGCTTTCTTT. Translated: CASSPRAERGNTEAFF.

This rearrangement joins TRBV4-2 to TRBJ2-3; the D gene is possibly TRBD2 (5 bases). The ends were cut back, 3 bases at V and 5 bases at J, with 15 bases in the middle. This CDR3 contains 15 residues. The germline V gene has CDR1 LGHNA and CDR2 YNFKEQ. CDR3 sequence (DNA): TGTGCCAGCAGCCAGGGAAGTGCGAGGGAAGATACGCAGTATTTT. Its protein is CASSQGSAREDTQYF.

This clone was recorded a few times. This chain connects TRBV5-1 to TRBJ2-7; D perhaps matches TRBD2 (5 bases). The V end lost 5 bases, the J end lost 4 bases, and 16 bases lay between the germline ends. The germline V gene encodes CDR1 SGHRS and CDR2 YFSETQ. CDR3 length: 14 residues. The CDR3, as DNA: TGCGCCAGCAGTCACGGACCTCCGGGATACGAGCAGTACTTC. It specifies CASSHGPPGYEQYF.

The gene calls are TRBV11-2 and TRBJ2-1, with 7 positions matching TRBD1. CDR3 length: 11 residues. Trimming cost V 6 bases and J 7 bases; bases outside gene matches: 0. Germline V gene data show CDR1 as SGHAT and CDR2 as FQNNGV. The CDR3 region is CASRQGNEQFF. The CDR3 coding sequence is TGTGCCAGCAGACAGGGGAATGAGCAGTTCTTC.

This clone has more than one count but fewer than ten. The rearrangement links TRBV6-5 to TRBJ1-2, with a weak D call TRBD1 (5 bases). V lost 0 bases and J lost 5, with 13 bases in between. CDR3 length equals 15 residues. The germline V gene has CDR1 MNHEY and CDR2 SVGAGI. The CDR3 DNA sequence: TGTGCCAGCAGTTACTCTAGCCAGGGCCGGTATGGCTACACCTTC. Amino acid sequence: CASSYSSQGRYGYTF.

The genes are TRBV5-4 and TRBJ2-5, with 12 bases lining up with TRBD1. CDR3 size: 16 residues. V shed 3 bases, J shed 2 bases, and the junction held 5 bases outside the gene matches. In germline, CDR1 is SGHNT, CDR2 YYREEE (reference sequence). CDR3 protein: CASSSGDRGRQETQYF. For the CDR3, the DNA is TGTGCCAGCAGCTCCGGGGACAGGGGGCGACAAGAGACCCAGTACTTC.

Comments on this clone: Other DNA sequences in this specimen translate into the identical CDR3. This chain uses TRBV27 with TRBJ1-2, with 7 nucleotides matching TRBD1. Per the germline V gene, CDR1 is MNHEY and CDR2 is SMNVEV (reference sequence). The V gene end was trimmed by 4 bases and the J gene end by 8 bases; junction bases not matched to a gene: 7. The CDR3 sequence is 13 residues long. The chain's CDR3 is CASSSDRVGGYTF. DNA of the CDR3: TGTGCCAGCAGTTCCGACAGGGTAGGGGGCTACACCTTC.

The rearrangement joins TRBV4-2 to TRBJ1-1, with 7 bases that match TRBD1. V gave up 0 bases and J gave up 6 bases; unmatched junction bases: 7. This CDR3 spans 15 amino acids. Germline V lookup: CDR1 LGHNA, CDR2 YNFKEQ. In DNA form, the CDR3 reads TGTGCCAGCAGCCAAGACCTTCGAAGGGGGCCTGAAGCTTTCTTT. This encodes CASSQDLRRGPEAFF.

This clone came up a few times. The chain recombines TRBV5-4 with TRBJ2-5, with 8 bases aligning to TRBD2. V gave up 0 bases and J gave up 1 base; unmatched junction bases: 2. Germline values: CDR1 SGHNT, CDR2 YYREEE (reference sequence). The CDR3 covers 15 residues. The chain's CDR3 is CASSLVAGFQETQYF. In nucleotides, the CDR3 is TGTGCCAGCAGCTTGGTAGCGGGGTTCCAAGAGACCCAGTACTTC.

This clone was seen a handful of times. The chain carries TRBV10-2 and TRBJ1-6, with D possibly being TRBD1 (6 bases). Germline-derived CDR1 and CDR2 are WSHSY and SAAADI. The CDR3 contains 14 residues. Trimming took off 7 bases at V and 9 bases at J, with 16 bases between the two ends. The CDR3 DNA follows: TGCGCCAGCACCGGGACACGGGGAGTTTCACCCCTCCACTTT. Translated, it gives CASTGTRGVSPLHF.

This clone showed up just a few times. The J gene is TRBJ2-1, the V gene TRBV6-5; perhaps TRBD1 as D (6 bases). V lost 6 bases and J lost 12, with 18 bases in between. The CDR3 runs 13 residues. Germline CDR1 and CDR2: MNHEY and SVGAGI. The CDR3 DNA reads TGTGCCAGCAGCGCCGGGACAAGAAAGGCGCAGTTCTTC. The encoded protein is CASSAGTRKAQFF.

The genes are TRBV28 and TRBJ1-2, with D tentatively TRBD1 (6 bases). The CDR3 totals 15 residues. The germline V and J ends were trimmed by 5 bases and 3 bases, with 16 bases remaining between them. The germline V gene has CDR1 MDHEN and CDR2 SYDVKM. The CDR3 sequence: CASSRAGADYYGYTF. The CDR3 DNA follows: TGTGCCAGCAGTCGAGCGGGGGCAGACTACTATGGCTACACCTTC.

The chain is built from TRBV7-2 and TRBJ2-1; TRBD1 is a possible D gene (5 bases). In germline, CDR1 is SGHTA, CDR2 FQGNSA. This CDR3 is 15 amino acids long. Deletions cut 1 base from V and 1 base from J, with 8 bases between. CDR3: CASSLGGDSYNEQFF. CDR3 nucleotides: TGTGCCAGCAGCTTAGGGGGCGATTCCTACAATGAGCAGTTCTTC.

This sequence joins TRBV5-1 and TRBJ2-7; 9 nucleotides match TRBD2. The CDR3 spans 14 residues. CDR1 SGHRS and CDR2 YFSETQ come from the germline V gene. Unmatched junction bases numbered 8, after V lost 4 bases and J lost 6 bases. CDR3 in amino acids: CASSPGVAGAEQYF. The CDR3 DNA reads as TGCGCCAGCAGCCCCGGGGTAGCGGGAGCCGAGCAGTACTTC. Filled out from reference TRBV5-1 and TRBJ2-7, the complete variable domain reads KAGVTQTPRYLIKTRGQQVTLSCSPISGHRSVSWYQQTPGQGLQFLFEYFSETQRNKGNFPGRFSGRQFSNSRSEMNVSTLELGDSALYLCASSPGVAGAEQYFGPGTRLTVT.

V gene TRBV9 combines with J gene TRBJ1-1, with D maybe TRBD1 (6 bases). Trimming cost V 0 bases and J 2 bases, with 11 bases left between them. Germline V lookup: CDR1 SGDLS, CDR2 YYNGEE. This CDR3 is 15 amino acids long. The CDR3 nucleotides read TGTGCCAGCAGCGTAGATCTACAGGGAAACACTGAAGCTTTCTTT. Translated, it gives CASSVDLQGNTEAFF.